The table lists the clone carrying this T cell receptor (beta chain) with a few counts. TCRdb ran MiXCR on the 5' RACE reads and lists one entry per CDR3 protein. Of around 61,000 distinct CDR3 sequences listed, less than 14% are singletons. This sample stems from a study of early T cells in non-severe SARS-CoV-2 infection. V shed 0 bases and J shed 9 bases, with 4 bases lying between them. The CDR3 is 12 residues long. Germline-derived CDR1 and CDR2 are SGDLS and YYNGEE. The receptor comes from an adult who was a healthcare worker with PCR-confirmed SARS-CoV-2 infection or an uninfected control (not recorded which). This chain links TRBV9 with TRBJ1-6, with no clear D. Source material: whole blood. The CDR3, as DNA: TGTGCCAGCAGCGTAGATGTTTCACCCCTCCACTTT. Protein sequence: CASSVDVSPLHF. The complete variable domain, with remaining parts taken from reference TRBV9 and TRBJ1-6, reads DSGVTQTPKHLITATGQRVTLRCSPRSGDLSVYWYQQSLDQGLQFLIQYYNGEERAKGNILERFSAQQFPDLHSELNLSSLELGDSALYFCASSVDVSPLHFGNGTRLTVT.